This T cell receptor beta chain was sequenced in a study of human T cells and chemical hapten exposure. General study results and limits: Relative to controls, expanded TCRs formed significantly more large CDR3 similarity clusters.

Turning to this clonotype: Its antigen is not known. A much larger clone lies a single base off, so this may be a read error.

Time point described: patch test 1, 2 weeks after DPC sensitization. Treatment noted: therapeutic diphenylcyclopropenone sensitization with weekly scalp DPC. Germline lookup yields CDR1 ENHRY and CDR2 SYGVKD. The CDR3 sequence is 16 residues long. After removal of 5 bases from V and 8 bases from J, the junction contained 9 bases not matched to a gene. Each CDR3 protein gets one entry after TCRdb re-called the RACE reads with MiXCR. There are over 75,000 distinct CDR3 sequences in the sample; under 9% occur only once, and 1.5% to 1.9% lies in the top ten. The origin of this receptor is a woman aged 25-40 years with alopecia areata. Some clones in this sample may be carry-over from other donors' samples. The input for sequencing was whole blood, taken in connection with sensitization to the hapten diphenylcyclopropenone (DPC). This sequence joins TRBV10-3 and TRBJ2-3; 14 bases line up with TRBD2. This CDR3 reads CAISSETSGGASTQYF. As DNA, the CDR3 is TGTGCCATCAGTTCTGAGACTAGCGGGGGGGCGAGTACGCAGTATTTT.